This TCR beta chain came from a study of cytomegalovirus exposure and HLA in healthy donors. Study findings and constraints: The presence/absence work took it that sequencing depth was about the same across donors. Using a false discovery rate of 0.05, a later analysis showed that approximately 17,000 TCR beta sequences were associated with HLA alleles.

Donors in the study were healthy people who gave bone marrow. The germline V gene encodes CDR1 SGHNT and CDR2 YYREEE (reference sequence). The V and J ends lost 5 bases and 9 bases, in that order; junction bases with no gene match: 11. This CDR3 comprises 16 residues. Primers for the PCR totalled 60 Vbeta and 13 Jbeta. The method was immunoSEQ multiplex PCR; TCRdb's version includes in-frame clones alone and lacks a portion of them. This table holds 150,000 to 200,000 clones, 65% to 85% found once. Points on this clone: Its cognate antigen is unknown.

The source of this sequence is a girl between 5 and 17 years old in good health and CMV-seropositive. V gene TRBV5-4 combines with J gene TRBJ2-1, with 13 bases matching TRBD2. Sequencing was performed on PBMCs. This CDR3 is CASSSDPGLAGFEQFF. Here the CDR3 DNA reads TGTGCCAGCAGTTCCGATCCGGGACTAGCGGGATTTGAGCAGTTCTTC.